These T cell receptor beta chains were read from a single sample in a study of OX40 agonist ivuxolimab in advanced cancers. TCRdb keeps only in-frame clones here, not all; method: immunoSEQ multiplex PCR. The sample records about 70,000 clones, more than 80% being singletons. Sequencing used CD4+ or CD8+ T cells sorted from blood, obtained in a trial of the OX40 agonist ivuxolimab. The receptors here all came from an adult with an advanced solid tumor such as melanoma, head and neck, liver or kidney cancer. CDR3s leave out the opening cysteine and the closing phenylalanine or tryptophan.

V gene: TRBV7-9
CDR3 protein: ASRRALSKNEQF

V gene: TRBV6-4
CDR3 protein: ASSDSPGRLNQPQH

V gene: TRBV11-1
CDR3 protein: ASTLGTASYNEQF

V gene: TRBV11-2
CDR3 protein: ASSSDVGLVVWASPLH

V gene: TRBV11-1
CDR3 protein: ASSLAEVHEQY

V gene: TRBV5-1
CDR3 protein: ASSLRTGWTYSPLH

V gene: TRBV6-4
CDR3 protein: ASSVDGGMTEAF

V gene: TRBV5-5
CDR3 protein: ASSYNRDKFDEQY

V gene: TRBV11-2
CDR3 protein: ASSNRDSTDTQY

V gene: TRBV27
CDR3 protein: ASSSLLSTDTQY

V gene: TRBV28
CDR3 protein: ASNEVMGPYEQY

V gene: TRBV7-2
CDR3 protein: ASSLAWGGGVGYEQY

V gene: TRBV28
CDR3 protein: ASSPQPTGMGVYSNQPQH

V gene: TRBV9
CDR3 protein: ASSVGLERARDTQY

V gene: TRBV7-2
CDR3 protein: AGGGAGDTQY

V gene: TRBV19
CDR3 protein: ASSLTITGVNYGYT

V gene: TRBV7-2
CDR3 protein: ASSLAGQGVNTGELF

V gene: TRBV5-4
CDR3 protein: ASSYAGASGNTIY

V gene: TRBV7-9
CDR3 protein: ASSFASGNSQDTQY

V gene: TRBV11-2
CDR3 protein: ASRHTLDTQY

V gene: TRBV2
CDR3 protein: ASSLVQNYGYT

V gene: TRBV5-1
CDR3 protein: ASSLTSSYPDTQY

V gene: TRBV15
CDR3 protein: ATSRDLGGTQETQY

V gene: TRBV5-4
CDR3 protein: ASSLQDRSNTEAF

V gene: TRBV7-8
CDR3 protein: ASRPYTPGDTQY

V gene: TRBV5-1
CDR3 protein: ASSPDRALSYEQY

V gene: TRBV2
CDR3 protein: ASSVAVALNTEAF

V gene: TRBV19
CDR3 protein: ASTRTGEPYGYT

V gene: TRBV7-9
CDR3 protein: ASSSTYERTYEQY

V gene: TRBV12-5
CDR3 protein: ASGLESPTNEQY

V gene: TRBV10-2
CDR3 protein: ASSEIVQPYNEQF

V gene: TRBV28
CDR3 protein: ASSFRDYGYT

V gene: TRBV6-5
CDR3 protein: ASSLWTNTGELF

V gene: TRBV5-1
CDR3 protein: ASSFGGAVEYEQY

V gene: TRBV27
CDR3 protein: ASSMTGGQRTKNTEAF

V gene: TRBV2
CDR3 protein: ASSEVGSSGANEQF

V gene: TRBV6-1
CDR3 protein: AIFPDAGRDGYT

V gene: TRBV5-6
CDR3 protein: ASSNGIGGVGSPLH

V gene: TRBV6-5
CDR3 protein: ASSYQRQSKNIQY

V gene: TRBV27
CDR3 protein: ASSSGQGRETQY

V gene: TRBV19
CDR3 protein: ASSILPISDEQF

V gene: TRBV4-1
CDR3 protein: ASSQPGQGIERAQY

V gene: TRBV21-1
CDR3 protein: ASSPPAQGLVSGANVLT

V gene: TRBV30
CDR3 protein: AWRTTGTSEY

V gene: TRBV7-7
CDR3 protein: ASSRTTTGTQY

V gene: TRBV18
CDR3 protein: ASSPTVPPVGVRETQY

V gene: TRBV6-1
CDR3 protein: ASGHGSYEQY

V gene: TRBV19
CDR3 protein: ASATYRTAQETQY

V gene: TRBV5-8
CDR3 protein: ASSLRSQAFDNEQF

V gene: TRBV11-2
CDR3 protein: ASSLVGASGGKETQY

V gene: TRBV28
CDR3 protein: ASRTPGTANYGYT

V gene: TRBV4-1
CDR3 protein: ASSQGDQNTGELF

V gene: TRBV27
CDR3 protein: ASSLGMGLDRNQPQH

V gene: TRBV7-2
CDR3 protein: ASSSRSGQWNIQY

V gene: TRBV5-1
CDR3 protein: ASSLQLNGELF

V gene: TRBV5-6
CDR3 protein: ASSLDREGEKLF

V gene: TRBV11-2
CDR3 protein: ASSYQRSPGANVLT

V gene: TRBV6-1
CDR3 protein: ASSGGRGSPYEQY